This TCR beta chain was sequenced in a study of blood T cell repertoires in COVID-19. Overall study context: Some COVID-19 samples were acute and others convalescent; all came from the United States, Italy and Spain. T cells, B-cell-depleted T cells, or PBMCs provided the cDNA or gDNA that served as material.

V was clipped by 2 bases and J by 6 bases, with 11 bases between them. From germline, CDR1 is MNHEY and CDR2 SVGAGI. CDR3 size: 14 residues. Followed over time, Seattle patients had been enrolled while infection was active. Source study methods: For nucleated cells, counts were estimated from reference gene primer amplification. Sequencing was performed with immunoSEQ multiplex PCR; in TCRdb, only in-frame clones are kept and a portion is missing. That table supplies the V and J calls and clone size; D and trimming were determined from the DNA. There are 330,000 or so clones in the sample; about nine tenths occur only once, and 3.9% lies in the top ten. In this sample, this clone turned up once.

The TCR originated in a woman aged 60-70 years with COVID-19, enrolled during active disease. Material for sequencing was peripheral blood. The chain carries TRBV6-5 and TRBJ1-5; D is unclear. CDR3 bases: TGTGCCAGCAGTTACAGGAGGTCCCTTCAGCCCCAGCATTTT. It encodes CASSYRRSLQPQHF.